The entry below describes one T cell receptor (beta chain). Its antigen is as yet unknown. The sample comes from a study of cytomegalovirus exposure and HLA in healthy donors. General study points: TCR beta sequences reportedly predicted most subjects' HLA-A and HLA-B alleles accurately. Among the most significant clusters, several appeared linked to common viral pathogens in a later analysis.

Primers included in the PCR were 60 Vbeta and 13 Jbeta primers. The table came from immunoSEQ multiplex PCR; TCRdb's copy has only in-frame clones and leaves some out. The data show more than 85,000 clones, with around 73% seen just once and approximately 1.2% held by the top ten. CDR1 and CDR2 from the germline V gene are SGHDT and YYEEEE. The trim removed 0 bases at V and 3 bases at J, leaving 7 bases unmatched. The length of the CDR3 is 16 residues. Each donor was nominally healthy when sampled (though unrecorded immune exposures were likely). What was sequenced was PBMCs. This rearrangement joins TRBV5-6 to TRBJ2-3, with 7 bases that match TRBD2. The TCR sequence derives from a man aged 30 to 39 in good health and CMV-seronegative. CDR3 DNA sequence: TGTGCCAGCAGCTTGGTCGTGACTAGCATTACAGATACGCAGTATTTT. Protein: CASSLVVTSITDTQYF. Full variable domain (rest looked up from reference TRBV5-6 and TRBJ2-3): DAGVTQSPTHLIKTRGQQVTLRCSPKSGHDTVSWYQQALGQGPQFIFQYYEEEERQRGNFPDRFSGHQFPNYSSELNVNALLLGDSALYLCASSLVVTSITDTQYFGPGTRLTVL.